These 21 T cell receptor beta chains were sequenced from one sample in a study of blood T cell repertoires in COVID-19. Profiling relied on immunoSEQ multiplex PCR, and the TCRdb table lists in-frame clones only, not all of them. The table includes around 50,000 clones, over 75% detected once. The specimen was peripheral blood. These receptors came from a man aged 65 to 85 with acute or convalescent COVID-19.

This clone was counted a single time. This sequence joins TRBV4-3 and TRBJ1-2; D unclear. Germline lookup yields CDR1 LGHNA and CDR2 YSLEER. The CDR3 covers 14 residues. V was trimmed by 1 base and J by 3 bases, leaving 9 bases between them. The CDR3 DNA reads TGCGCCAGCAGCCAAGTCCGAGCCCACTATGGCTACACCTTC. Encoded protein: CASSQVRAHYGYTF.

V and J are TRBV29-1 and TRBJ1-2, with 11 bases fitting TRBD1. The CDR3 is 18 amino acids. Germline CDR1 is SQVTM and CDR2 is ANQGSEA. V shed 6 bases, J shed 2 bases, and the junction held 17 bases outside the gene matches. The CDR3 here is CSVPPFPGQGADNYGYTF. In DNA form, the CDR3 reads TGCAGCGTACCTCCCTTCCCCGGACAGGGGGCTGACAACTATGGCTACACCTTC.

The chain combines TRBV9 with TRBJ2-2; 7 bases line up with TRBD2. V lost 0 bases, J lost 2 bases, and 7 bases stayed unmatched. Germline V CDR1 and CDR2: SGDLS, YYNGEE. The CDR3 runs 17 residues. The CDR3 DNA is TGTGCCAGCAGCGTAGCTCCGACTAGCCGAAACACCGGGGAGCTGTTTTTT. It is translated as CASSVAPTSRNTGELFF.

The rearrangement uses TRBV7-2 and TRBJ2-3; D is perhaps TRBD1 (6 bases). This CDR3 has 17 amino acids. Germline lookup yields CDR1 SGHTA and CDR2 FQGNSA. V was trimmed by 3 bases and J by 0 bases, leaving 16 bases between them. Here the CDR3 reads CASSFLPTGPSTDTQYF. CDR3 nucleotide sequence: TGTGCCAGCAGCTTCCTTCCGACAGGACCTAGCACAGATACGCAGTATTTT.

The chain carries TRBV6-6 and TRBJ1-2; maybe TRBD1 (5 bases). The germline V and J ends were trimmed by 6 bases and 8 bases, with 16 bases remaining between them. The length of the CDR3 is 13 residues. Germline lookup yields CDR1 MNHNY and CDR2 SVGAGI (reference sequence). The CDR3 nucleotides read TGTGCCAGCAGCCAGTTCGGGGGTGCAGGCTACACCTTC. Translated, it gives CASSQFGGAGYTF.

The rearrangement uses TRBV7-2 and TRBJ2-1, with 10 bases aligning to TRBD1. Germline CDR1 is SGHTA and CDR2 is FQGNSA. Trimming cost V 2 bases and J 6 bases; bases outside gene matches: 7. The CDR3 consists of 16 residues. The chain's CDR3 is CASSLRWDRGSNEQFF. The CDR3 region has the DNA TGTGCCAGCAGCTTAAGGTGGGACAGGGGATCCAATGAGCAGTTCTTC. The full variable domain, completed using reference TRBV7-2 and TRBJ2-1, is GAGVSQSPSNKVTEKGKDVELRCDPISGHTALYWYRQSLGQGLEFLIYFQGNSAPDKSGLPSDRFSAERTGGSVSTLTIQRTQQEDSAVYLCASSLRWDRGSNEQFFGPGTRLTVL.

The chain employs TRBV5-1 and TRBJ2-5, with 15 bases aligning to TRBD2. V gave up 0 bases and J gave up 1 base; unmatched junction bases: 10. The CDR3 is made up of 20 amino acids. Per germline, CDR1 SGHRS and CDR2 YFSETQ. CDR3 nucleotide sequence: TGCGCCAGCAGCTTGGATAGGACTAGCGGGGGGGCTCAAGTCCAAGAGACCCAGTACTTC. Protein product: CASSLDRTSGGAQVQETQYF.

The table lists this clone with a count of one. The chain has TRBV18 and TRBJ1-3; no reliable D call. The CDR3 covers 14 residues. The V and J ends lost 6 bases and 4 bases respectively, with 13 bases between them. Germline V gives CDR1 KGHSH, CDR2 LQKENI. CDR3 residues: CASSESFGGNTIYF. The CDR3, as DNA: TGTGCCAGCTCGGAGTCCTTCGGGGGAAACACCATATATTTT.

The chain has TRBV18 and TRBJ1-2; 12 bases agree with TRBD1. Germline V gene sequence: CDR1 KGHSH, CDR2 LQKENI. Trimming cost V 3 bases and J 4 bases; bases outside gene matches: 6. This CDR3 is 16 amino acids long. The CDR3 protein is CASSPGQGASGYGYTF. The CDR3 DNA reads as TGTGCCAGCTCACCGGGACAGGGGGCGTCCGGCTATGGCTACACCTTC. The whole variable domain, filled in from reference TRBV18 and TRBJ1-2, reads NAGVMQNPRHLVRRRGQEARLRCSPMKGHSHVYWYRQLPEEGLKFMVYLQKENIIDESGMPKERFSAEFPKEGPSILRIQQVVRGDSAAYFCASSPGQGASGYGYTFGSGTRLTVV.

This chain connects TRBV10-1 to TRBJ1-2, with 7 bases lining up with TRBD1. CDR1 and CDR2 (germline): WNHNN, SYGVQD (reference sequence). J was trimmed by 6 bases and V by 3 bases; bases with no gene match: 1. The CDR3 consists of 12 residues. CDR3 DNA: TGCGCCAGCAGTGACAGGGGGGATGGCTACACCTTC. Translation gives CASSDRGDGYTF.

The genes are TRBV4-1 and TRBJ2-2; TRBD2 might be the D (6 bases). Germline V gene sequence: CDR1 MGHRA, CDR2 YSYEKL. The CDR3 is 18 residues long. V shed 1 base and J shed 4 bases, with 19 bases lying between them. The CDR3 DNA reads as TGCGCCAGCAGCCAAGGAGTTTTACGGAGGGATCGCACCGGGGAGCTGTTTTTT. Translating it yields CASSQGVLRRDRTGELFF.

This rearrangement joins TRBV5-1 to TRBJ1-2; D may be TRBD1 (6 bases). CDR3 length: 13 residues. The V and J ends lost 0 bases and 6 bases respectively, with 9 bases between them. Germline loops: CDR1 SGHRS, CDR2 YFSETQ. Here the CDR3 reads CASSLAQGDGYTF. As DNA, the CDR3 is TGCGCCAGCAGCTTGGCACAGGGTGATGGCTACACCTTC.

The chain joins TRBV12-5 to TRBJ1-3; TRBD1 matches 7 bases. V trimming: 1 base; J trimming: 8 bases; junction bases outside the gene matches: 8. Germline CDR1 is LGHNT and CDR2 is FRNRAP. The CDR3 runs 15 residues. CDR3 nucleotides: TGTGCTAGTGGTTTGGAGGGGGCCCCGAGGGACACCATATATTTT. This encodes CASGLEGAPRDTIYF.

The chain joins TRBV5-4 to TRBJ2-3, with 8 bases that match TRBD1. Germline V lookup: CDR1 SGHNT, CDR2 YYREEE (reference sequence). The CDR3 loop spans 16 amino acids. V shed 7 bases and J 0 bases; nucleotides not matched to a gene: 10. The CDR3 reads CASGNRDRGSTDTQYF. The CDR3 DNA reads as TGTGCCAGCGGGAACAGAGACAGGGGAAGCACAGATACGCAGTATTTT.

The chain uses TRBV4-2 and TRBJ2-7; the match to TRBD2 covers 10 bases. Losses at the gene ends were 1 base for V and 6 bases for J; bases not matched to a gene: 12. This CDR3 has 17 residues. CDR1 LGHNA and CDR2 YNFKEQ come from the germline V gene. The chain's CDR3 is CASSQVSSGGYRSEQYF. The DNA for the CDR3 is TGTGCCAGCAGCCAAGTATCTAGCGGGGGTTACAGGTCCGAGCAGTACTTC.

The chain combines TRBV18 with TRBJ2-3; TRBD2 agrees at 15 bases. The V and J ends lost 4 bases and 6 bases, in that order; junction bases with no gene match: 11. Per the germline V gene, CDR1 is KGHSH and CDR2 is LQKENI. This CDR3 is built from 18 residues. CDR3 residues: CASSRTSGGAIPGDTQYF. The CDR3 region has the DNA TGTGCCAGCTCACGGACTAGCGGGGGGGCTATCCCCGGGGATACGCAGTATTTT.

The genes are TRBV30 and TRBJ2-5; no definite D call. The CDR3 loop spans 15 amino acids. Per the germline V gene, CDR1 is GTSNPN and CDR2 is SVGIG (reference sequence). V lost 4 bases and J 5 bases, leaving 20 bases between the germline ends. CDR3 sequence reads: CAWTGAAGIGETQYF. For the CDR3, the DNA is TGTGCCTGGACCGGCGCCGCAGGTATTGGGGAGACCCAGTACTTC.

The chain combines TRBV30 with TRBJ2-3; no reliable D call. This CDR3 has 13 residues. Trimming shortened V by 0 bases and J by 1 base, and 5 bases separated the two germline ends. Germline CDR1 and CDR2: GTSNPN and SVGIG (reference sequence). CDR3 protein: CAWSVLGTDTQYF. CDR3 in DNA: TGTGCCTGGAGTGTACTGGGCACAGATACGCAGTATTTT.

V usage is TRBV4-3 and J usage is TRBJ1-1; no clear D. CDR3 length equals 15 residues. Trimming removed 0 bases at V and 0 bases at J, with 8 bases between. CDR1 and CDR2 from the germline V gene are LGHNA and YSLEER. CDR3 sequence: CASSQDTQLNTEAFF. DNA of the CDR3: TGCGCCAGCAGCCAAGATACACAATTGAACACTGAAGCTTTCTTT.

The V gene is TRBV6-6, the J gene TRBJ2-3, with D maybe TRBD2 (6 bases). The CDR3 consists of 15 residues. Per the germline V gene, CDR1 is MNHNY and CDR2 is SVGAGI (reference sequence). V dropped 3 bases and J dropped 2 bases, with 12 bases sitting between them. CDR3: CASSYGDSYTDTQYF. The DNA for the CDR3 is TGTGCCAGCAGTTATGGGGACTCATACACAGATACGCAGTATTTT.

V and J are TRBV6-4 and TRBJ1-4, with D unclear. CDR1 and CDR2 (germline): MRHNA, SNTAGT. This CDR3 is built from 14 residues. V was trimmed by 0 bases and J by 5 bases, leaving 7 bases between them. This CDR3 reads CASSDSHLNEKLFF. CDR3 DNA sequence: TGTGCCAGCAGTGACTCTCATCTAAATGAAAAACTGTTTTTT.